The 6 T cell receptor beta chains reported below all come from one sample, sequenced in a study of post-analysis software for immune sequencing data. Points from the study as a whole: Roughly five TRBV segments appeared more often in patients than in controls, and TRBV5-6, TRBV5-1 and TRBV20-1 were among these.

Presence of unique molecular identifiers characterized the TCR beta cDNA libraries. TCRdb ran MiXCR on the PCR reads and lists one entry per CDR3 protein. The data hold about 200,000 distinct CDR3 sequences, with roughly 30% observed a single time. These receptors' antigens are unknown. Specimen: blood. The receptors originated from a girl aged 2-17 years with multiple sclerosis.

This clonotype was counted a few times. The chain couples TRBV5-1 to TRBJ2-7; possibly TRBD2 for D (6 bases). V was clipped by 0 bases and J by 2 bases, with 15 bases between them. The V gene's germline CDR1 is SGHRS and CDR2 YFSETQ. This CDR3 region has 16 residues. Here the CDR3 DNA reads TGCGCCAGCAGCTTGGGGGCTGGAGGGGATCCCTACGAGCAGTACTTC. Residues: CASSLGAGGDPYEQYF.

Only a few counts were recorded for this clonotype. The chain carries TRBV20-1 and TRBJ1-4; D is undetermined. Germline CDR1 reads DFQATT; CDR2 reads SNEGSKA (reference sequence). The CDR3 has 11 amino acids. Trimming took off 5 bases at V and 7 bases at J, with 8 bases between the two ends. The CDR3 loop is CSAALGEKLFF. CDR3 coding DNA: TGCAGTGCTGCCCTAGGTGAAAAACTGTTTTTT.

The J gene is TRBJ1-1, the V gene TRBV28; D remains ambiguous. Germline V lookup: CDR1 MDHEN, CDR2 SYDVKM. Trimming took 8 bases from V and 1 from J, leaving 11 bases between them. The CDR3 sequence is 13 residues long. CDR3 loop: CASALGSNTEAFF. Written as DNA, the CDR3 is TGTGCCAGCGCCTTGGGATCGAACACTGAAGCTTTCTTT.

In this sample, this clonotype turned up a few times. This rearrangement joins TRBV12-3 or TRBV12-4 to TRBJ1-4; TRBD1 matches at 9 bases. The CDR3 covers 17 residues. V was clipped by 3 bases and J by 4 bases; unmatched bases: 9. CDR3 coding DNA: TGTGCCAGCAGTTTGTTCGGACAGGGGCGTCATAATGAAAAACTGTTTTTT. Amino acid sequence: CASSLFGQGRHNEKLFF.

This clonotype was seen ten or more times. The chain recombines TRBV12-3 or TRBV12-4 with TRBJ2-5; 8 nucleotides agree with TRBD1. The CDR3 is 13 residues long. The V and J ends lost 10 bases and 4 bases, in that order; junction bases with no gene match: 8. The CDR3 DNA follows: TGTGCCATCACTGACAGGGGCGGAGAGACCCAGTACTTC. This translates into CAITDRGGETQYF.

The chain links TRBV5-1 to TRBJ2-1, with TRBD1 matching over 7 bases. Per germline, CDR1 SGHRS and CDR2 YFSETQ. CDR3 length equals 15 residues. V was clipped by 7 bases and J by 7 bases; unmatched bases: 14. CDR3 bases: TGCGCCAGCGGCGCTGAGGGCAGGGGGTTGAATGAGCAGTTCTTC. This translates into CASGAEGRGLNEQFF.